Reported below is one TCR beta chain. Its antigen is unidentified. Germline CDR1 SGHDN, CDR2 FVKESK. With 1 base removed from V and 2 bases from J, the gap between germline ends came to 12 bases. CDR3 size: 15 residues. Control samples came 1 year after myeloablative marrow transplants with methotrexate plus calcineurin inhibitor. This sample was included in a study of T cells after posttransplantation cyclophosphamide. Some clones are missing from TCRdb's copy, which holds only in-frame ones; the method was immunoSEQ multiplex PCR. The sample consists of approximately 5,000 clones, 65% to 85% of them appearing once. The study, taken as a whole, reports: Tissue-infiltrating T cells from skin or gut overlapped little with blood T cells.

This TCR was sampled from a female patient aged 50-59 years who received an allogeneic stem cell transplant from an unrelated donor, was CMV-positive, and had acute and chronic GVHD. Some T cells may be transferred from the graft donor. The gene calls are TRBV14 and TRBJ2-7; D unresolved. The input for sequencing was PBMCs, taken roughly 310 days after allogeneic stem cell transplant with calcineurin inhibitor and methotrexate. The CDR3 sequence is CASSQVPAVAYEQYF. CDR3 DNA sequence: TGTGCCAGCAGCCAAGTCCCGGCGGTGGCCTACGAGCAGTACTTC. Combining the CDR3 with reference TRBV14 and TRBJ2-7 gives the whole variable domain EAGVTQFPSHSVIEKGQTVTLRCDPISGHDNLYWYRRVMGKEIKFLLHFVKESKQDESGMPNNRFLAERTGGTYSTLKVQPAELEDSGVYFCASSQVPAVAYEQYFGPGTRLTVT.